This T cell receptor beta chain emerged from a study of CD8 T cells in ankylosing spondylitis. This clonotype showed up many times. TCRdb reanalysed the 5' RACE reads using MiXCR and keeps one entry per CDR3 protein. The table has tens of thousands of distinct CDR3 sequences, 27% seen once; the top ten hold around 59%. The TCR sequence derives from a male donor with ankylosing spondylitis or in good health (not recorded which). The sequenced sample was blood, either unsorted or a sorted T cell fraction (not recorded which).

CDR3 in amino acids: CASSLLNTGELFF. The CDR3 bases are TGTGCCAGCAGCTTATTGAACACCGGGGAGCTGTTTTTT. The chain employs TRBV7-2 and TRBJ2-2; D is unresolved. Germline CDR1 and CDR2: SGHTA and FQGNSA. V was pared by 2 bases and J by 1 base, with 2 bases between. The CDR3 is 13 residues long.